The entry that follows covers one TCR beta chain sequence. From germline, CDR1 is MDHEN and CDR2 SYDVKM. The CDR3 has 17 residues. Losses at the gene ends were 9 bases for V and 2 bases for J; bases not matched to a gene: 15. This specimen belongs to a study of blood T cell repertoires in COVID-19. Some clones are missing from TCRdb's copy, which holds only in-frame ones; the method was immunoSEQ multiplex PCR. The sample has around 34,000 clones; roughly 78% are singletons. V usage is TRBV28 and J usage is TRBJ2-5, with 10 bases identical to TRBD2. The receptor was isolated from a man aged 80 or over with active or convalescent COVID-19. The material sequenced was peripheral blood. This CDR3 is CASQGGGGLAIQETQYF. The DNA for the CDR3 is TGTGCCAGTCAAGGAGGCGGGGGACTAGCGATACAAGAGACCCAGTACTTC. Based on the CDR3 plus reference TRBV28 and TRBJ2-5, the full variable domain is DVKVTQSSRYLVKRTGEKVFLECVQDMDHENMFWYRQDPGLGLRLIYFSYDVKMKEKGDIPEGYSVSREKKERFSLILESASTNQTSMYLCASQGGGGLAIQETQYFGPGTRLLVL.